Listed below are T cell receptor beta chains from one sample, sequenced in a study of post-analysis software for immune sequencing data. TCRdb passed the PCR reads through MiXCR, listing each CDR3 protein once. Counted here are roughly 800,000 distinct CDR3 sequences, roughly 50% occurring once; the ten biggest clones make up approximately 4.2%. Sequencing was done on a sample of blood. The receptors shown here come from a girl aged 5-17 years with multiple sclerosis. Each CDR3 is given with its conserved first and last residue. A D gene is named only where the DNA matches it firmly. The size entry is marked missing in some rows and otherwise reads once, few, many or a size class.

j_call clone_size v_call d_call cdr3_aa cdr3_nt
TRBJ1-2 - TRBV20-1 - CSASFVRGDYGYTF TGCAGTGCTAGTTTTGTGCGGGGTGACTATGGCTACACCTTC
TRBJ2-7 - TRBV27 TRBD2 CASSFSPLAGGYEQYF TGTGCCAGCAGTTTTTCCCCGCTAGCGGGCGGCTACGAGCAGTACTTC
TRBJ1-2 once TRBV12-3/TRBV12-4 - CASSYLGGDYGYTF TGTGCCAGCAGTTACTTAGGAGGAGACTATGGCTACACCTTC
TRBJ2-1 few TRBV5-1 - CASRGREQFF TGCGCCAGCAGGGGGAGGGAGCAGTTCTTC
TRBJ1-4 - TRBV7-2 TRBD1 CASSPPGQLGEKLFF TGTGCCAGCAGCCCCCCGGGACAGCTTGGTGAAAAACTGTTTTTT
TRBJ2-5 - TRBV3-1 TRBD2 CASSPHGRQETQYF TGTGCCAGCAGCCCGCACGGGAGGCAAGAGACCCAGTACTTC
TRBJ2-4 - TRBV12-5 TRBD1 CASGRTGLAKNIQYF TGTGCTAGTGGCCGGACAGGGCTAGCCAAAAACATTCAGTACTTC
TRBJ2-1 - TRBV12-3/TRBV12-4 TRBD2 CASSTPGGLAVYNEQFF TGTGCCAGCAGCACGCCCGGAGGACTAGCGGTCTACAATGAGCAGTTCTTC
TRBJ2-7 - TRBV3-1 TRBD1 CASSPTGGEVREQYF TGTGCCAGCAGCCCCACAGGGGGCGAAGTCCGCGAGCAGTACTTC
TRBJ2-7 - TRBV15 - CATSRDVSYEQYF TGTGCCACCAGCAGAGATGTATCCTACGAGCAGTACTTC
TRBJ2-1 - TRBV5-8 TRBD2 CASSEWTSGGMSSYNEQFF TGTGCCAGCAGCGAGTGGACTAGCGGGGGGATGAGCTCCTACAATGAGCAGTTCTTC
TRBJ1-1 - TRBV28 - CASSPPTGTGTEAFF TGTGCCAGCAGTCCCCCTACAGGGACGGGTACTGAAGCTTTCTTT
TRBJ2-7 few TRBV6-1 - CASSEMTWGEQYF TGTGCCAGCAGTGAAATGACGTGGGGCGAGCAGTACTTC
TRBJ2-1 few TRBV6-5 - CASSYSNGGGGEQFF TGTGCCAGCAGTTACTCGAACGGGGGTGGAGGTGAGCAGTTCTTC
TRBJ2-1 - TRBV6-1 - CASSEQLNGGEQFF TGTGCCAGCAGTGAACAGTTGAACGGCGGTGAGCAGTTCTTC
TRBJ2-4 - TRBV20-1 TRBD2 CSARTSGRAEEQYF TGCAGTGCAAGGACTAGCGGGAGGGCCGAGGAGCAGTACTTC
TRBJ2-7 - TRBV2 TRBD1 CASRRGRSYEQYF TGTGCCAGCCGCAGGGGGCGTTCGTACGAGCAGTACTTC
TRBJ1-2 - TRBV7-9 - CASRDSSNYGYTF TGTGCCAGCAGGGACAGCTCTAACTATGGCTACACCTTC
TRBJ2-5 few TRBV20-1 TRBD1 CSASDRGPEETQYF TGCAGTGCTTCCGACAGGGGACCTGAAGAGACCCAGTACTTC
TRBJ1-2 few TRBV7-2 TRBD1 CASSTGQPYGYTF TGTGCCAGCAGCACGGGACAGCCCTATGGCTACACCTTC
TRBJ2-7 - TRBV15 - CATSRDSSRTYEQYF TGTGCCACCAGCAGAGATAGCTCTCGCACCTACGAGCAGTACTTC
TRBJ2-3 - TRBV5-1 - CASSLVVTDRFTDTQYF TGCGCCAGCAGCTTGGTTGTAACAGACAGATTCACAGATACGCAGTATTTT
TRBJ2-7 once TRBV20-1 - CSAMVSSFYNEQYF TGCAGTGCTATGGTTAGTAGCTTCTACAATGAGCAGTACTTC
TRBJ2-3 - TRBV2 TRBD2 CASSVAGDQYF TGTGCCAGCAGTGTAGCGGGGGATCAGTATTTT
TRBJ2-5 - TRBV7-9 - CASSSRRQDNEQYF TGTGCCAGCAGCTCAAGACGACAGGACAATGAGCAGTACTTC
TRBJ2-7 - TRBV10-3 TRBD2 CAIRAPGLAAYEQYF TGTGCCATCAGAGCCCCGGGACTAGCGGCCTACGAGCAGTACTTC
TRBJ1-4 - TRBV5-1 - CASREGHPGEKLFF TGCGCCAGCAGGGAGGGGCATCCTGGTGAAAAACTGTTTTTT
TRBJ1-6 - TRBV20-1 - CSARLRGRNSPLHF TGCAGTGCTCGACTTCGGGGTCGTAATTCACCCCTCCACTTT
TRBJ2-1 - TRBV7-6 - CASSSRLADLYNEQFF TGTGCCAGCAGCTCCAGATTGGCGGACTTATACAATGAGCAGTTCTTC
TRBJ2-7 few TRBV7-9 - CASSVRNSYEQYF TGTGCCAGCAGCGTAAGAAACTCCTACGAGCAGTACTTC
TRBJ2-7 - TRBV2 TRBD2 CASSEGNPRTSYEQYF TGTGCCAGCAGTGAAGGTAATCCGAGGACTAGCTACGAGCAGTACTTC
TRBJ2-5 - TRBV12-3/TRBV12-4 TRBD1 CASTTGPQETQYF TGTGCCAGCACGACAGGGCCGCAAGAGACCCAGTACTTC
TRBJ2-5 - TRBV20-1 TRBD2 CSARDFRTSSIRRLETQYF TGCAGTGCTAGAGATTTTCGGACTAGCTCCATCCGGCGGTTAGAGACCCAGTACTTC
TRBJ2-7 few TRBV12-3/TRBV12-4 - CASGRDTGRAQYF TGTGCCAGCGGGAGGGACACCGGACGGGCGCAGTACTTC
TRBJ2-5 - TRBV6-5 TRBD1 CASSRDRGSETQYF TGTGCCAGCAGCCGGGACAGGGGATCAGAGACCCAGTACTTC
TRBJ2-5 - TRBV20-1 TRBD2 CSARDLLAGVYQETQYF TGCAGTGCTAGAGATCTTCTAGCGGGGGTGTATCAAGAGACCCAGTACTTC
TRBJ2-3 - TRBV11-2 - CASSLYLRSRAGPVRYF TGTGCCAGCAGCTTGTACCTGAGGAGTAGGGCGGGGCCCGTGCGGTATTTT
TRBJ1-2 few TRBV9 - CASSGTGYGYTF TGTGCCAGCAGCGGTACGGGCTATGGCTACACCTTC
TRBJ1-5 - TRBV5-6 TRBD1 CASSSGQGGSPQHF TGTGCCAGCAGCTCCGGACAGGGGGGATCGCCCCAGCATTTT
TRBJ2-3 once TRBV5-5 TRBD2 CASIPQWTAGGIFTDTQYF TGTGCCAGCATCCCACAATGGACCGCGGGAGGAATCTTCACAGATACGCAGTATTTT
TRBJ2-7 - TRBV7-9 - CASSPDLPVYEQYF TGTGCCAGCAGCCCCGACCTGCCCGTCTACGAGCAGTACTTC
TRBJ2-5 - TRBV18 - CASSSTRPPETQYF TGTGCCAGCTCGTCGACTAGGCCCCCAGAGACCCAGTACTTC
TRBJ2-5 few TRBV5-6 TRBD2 CASSLRLAGAETQYF TGTGCCAGCAGCTTACGACTAGCGGGGGCGGAGACCCAGTACTTC
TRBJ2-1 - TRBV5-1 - CASSLEGHYNEQFF TGCGCCAGCAGCTTGGAGGGGCACTACAATGAGCAGTTCTTC
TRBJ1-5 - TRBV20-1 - CSAQPGDQPQHF TGCAGTGCCCAACCAGGGGATCAGCCCCAGCATTTT
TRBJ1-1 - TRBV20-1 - CSARAGDPEAFF TGCAGTGCTAGAGCCGGCGACCCTGAAGCTTTCTTT
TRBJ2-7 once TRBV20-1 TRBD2 CSAPSGGQETRYF TGCAGTGCTCCTAGCGGGGGCCAAGAGACCCGGTACTTC
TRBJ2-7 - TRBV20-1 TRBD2 CSARISGSSYEQYF TGCAGTGCTAGAATTAGCGGGAGCTCCTACGAGCAGTACTTC